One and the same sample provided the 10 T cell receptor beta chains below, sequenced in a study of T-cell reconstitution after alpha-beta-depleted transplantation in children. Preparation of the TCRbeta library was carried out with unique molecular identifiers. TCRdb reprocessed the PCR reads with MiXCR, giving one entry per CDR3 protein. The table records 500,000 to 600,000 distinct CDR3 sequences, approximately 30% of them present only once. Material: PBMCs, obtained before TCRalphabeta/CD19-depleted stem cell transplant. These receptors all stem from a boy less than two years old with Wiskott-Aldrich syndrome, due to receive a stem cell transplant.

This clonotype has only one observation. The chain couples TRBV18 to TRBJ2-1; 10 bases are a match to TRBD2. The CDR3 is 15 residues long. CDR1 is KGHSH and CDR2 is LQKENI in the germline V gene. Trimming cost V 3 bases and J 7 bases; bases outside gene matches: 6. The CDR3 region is CASSPASGRRNEQFF. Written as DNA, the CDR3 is TGTGCCAGCTCACCGGCTAGCGGGAGAAGGAATGAGCAGTTCTTC.

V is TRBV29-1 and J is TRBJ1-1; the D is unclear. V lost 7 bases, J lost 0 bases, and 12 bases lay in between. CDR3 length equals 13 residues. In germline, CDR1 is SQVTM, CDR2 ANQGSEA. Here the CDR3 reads CSAEGQLNTEAFF. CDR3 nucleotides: TGCAGCGCCGAAGGTCAGCTGAACACTGAAGCTTTCTTT.

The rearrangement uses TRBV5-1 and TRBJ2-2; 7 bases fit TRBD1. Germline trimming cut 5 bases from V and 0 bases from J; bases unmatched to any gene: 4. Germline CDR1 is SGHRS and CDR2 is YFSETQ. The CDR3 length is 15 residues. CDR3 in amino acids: CASRLQGANTGELFF. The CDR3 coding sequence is TGCGCCAGCAGACTCCAGGGGGCGAACACCGGGGAGCTGTTTTTT.

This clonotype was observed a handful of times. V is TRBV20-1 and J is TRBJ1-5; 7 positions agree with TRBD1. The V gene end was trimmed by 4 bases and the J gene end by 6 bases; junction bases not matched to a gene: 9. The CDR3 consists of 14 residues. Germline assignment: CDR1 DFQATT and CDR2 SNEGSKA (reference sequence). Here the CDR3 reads CSATGGALGQPQHF. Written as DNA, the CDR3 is TGCAGTGCTACAGGGGGAGCCCTCGGTCAGCCCCAGCATTTT.

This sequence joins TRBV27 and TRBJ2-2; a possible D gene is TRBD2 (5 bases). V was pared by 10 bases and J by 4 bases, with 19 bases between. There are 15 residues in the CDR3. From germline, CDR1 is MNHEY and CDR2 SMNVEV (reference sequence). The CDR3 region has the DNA TGTGCCACTACGGTTGGGAGAACACTCACCGGGGAGCTGTTTTTT. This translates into CATTVGRTLTGELFF.

The CDR3 coding sequence is TGCGCCAGCAGCTGGACTAGCGGGAGTTTGGATACGCAGTATTTT. This sequence encodes CASSWTSGSLDTQYF. The V and J genes are TRBV5-1 and TRBJ2-3; 13 nucleotides align to TRBD2. The CDR3 loop spans 15 amino acids. CDR1 and CDR2 from the germline V gene are SGHRS and YFSETQ. V was clipped by 3 bases and J by 6 bases; unmatched bases: 4.

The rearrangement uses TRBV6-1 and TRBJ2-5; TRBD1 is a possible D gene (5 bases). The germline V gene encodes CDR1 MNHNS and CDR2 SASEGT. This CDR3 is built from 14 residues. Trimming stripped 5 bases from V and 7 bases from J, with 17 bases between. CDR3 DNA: TGTGCCAGCAGTCAGGAGTGGGGCGTAGGGACCCAGTACTTC. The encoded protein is CASSQEWGVGTQYF.

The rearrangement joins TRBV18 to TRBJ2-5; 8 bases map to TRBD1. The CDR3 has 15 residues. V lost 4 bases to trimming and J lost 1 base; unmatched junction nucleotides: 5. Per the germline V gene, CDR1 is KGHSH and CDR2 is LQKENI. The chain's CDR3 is CASSRTGKTQETQYF. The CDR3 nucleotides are TGTGCCAGCTCACGGACAGGGAAGACCCAAGAGACCCAGTACTTC.

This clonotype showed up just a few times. DNA for the CDR3: TGTGCCAGCAGCTTGGTGGTAGCGGGAGTGGGGCGCGAAGAGACCCAGTACTTC. Translating it yields CASSLVVAGVGREETQYF. This sequence joins TRBV5-6 and TRBJ2-5, with TRBD2 matching over 9 bases. From germline, CDR1 is SGHDT and CDR2 YYEEEE. The J segment lost 3 bases and the V segment lost 0 bases, leaving 12 bases of the junction unmatched. The CDR3 has 18 residues.

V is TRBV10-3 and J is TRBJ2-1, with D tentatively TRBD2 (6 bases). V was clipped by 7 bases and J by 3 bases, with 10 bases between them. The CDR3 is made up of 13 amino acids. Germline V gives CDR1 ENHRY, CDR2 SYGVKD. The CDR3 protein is CAIMGDFYNEQFF. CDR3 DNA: TGTGCCATCATGGGGGACTTCTACAATGAGCAGTTCTTC.